Sequencing of this TCR beta chain was carried out in a study of shared clonotypes between healthy human individuals. As handled by the study authors: There were no quality scores in the junction-only immunoSEQ sequences, so filtering differed. Profiled with immunoSEQ multiplex PCR; TCRdb holds only in-frame clones, not every one. That table is the source of V, J and clone size, and D and trimming were worked out from the DNA. Of 780,000 or so clones detected, 72% appear once; the ten largest clones hold approximately 1.7%. Remarks on this clone: The target antigen is unknown.

CDR1 and CDR2 from the germline V gene are SEHNR and FQNEAQ (reference sequence). J lost 2 bases, V lost 4 bases, and 12 bases had no gene match. The CDR3 contains 17 residues. General study findings and limits: Sequencing depth was a factor that was expected to affect clonotype sharing among donors. Researchers sampled blood only, noting tissue repertoires likely differ.

The clonotype originates from a woman under 40 in good health. Sequences were obtained from memory CD4+ T cells sorted from blood. This sample's subset: CD45RA-negative fraction. The rearrangement joins TRBV7-9 to TRBJ2-3; 7 positions agree with TRBD2. The CDR3, as DNA: TGTGCCAGCAGCTCCTCCTCTAGCGGAGGCCCCACAGATACGCAGTATTTT. It codes for CASSSSSSGGPTDTQYF.